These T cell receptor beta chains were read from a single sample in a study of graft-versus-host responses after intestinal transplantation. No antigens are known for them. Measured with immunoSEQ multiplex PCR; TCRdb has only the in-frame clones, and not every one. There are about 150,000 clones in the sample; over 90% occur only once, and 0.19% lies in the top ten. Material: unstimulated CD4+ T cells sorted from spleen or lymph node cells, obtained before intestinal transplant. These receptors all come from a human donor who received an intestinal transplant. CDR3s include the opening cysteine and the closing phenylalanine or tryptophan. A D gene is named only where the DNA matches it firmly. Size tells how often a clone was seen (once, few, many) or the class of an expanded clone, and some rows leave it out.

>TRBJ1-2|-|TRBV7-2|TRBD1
CASIIKAGTEDYTF
TGTGCCAGCATAATAAAGGCCGGGACAGAGGACTACACCTTC
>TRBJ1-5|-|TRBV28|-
CASRYPRDSVGQPQHF
TGTGCCAGCAGATATCCCCGGGACTCCGTGGGGCAGCCCCAGCATTTT
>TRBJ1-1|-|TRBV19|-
CASSIDKGKNTEAFF
TGTGCCAGTAGTATAGACAAGGGTAAGAACACTGAAGCTTTCTTT
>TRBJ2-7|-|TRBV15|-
CATSRGKRLRDYEQYF
TGTGCCACCAGCAGAGGGAAGCGGTTGCGCGACTACGAGCAGTACTTC
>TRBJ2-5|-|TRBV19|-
CASSIEYQETQYF
TGTGCCAGTAGTATAGAGTACCAAGAGACCCAGTACTTC
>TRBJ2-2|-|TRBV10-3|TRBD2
CALWAGGSGMATGELFF
TGTGCCCTCTGGGCGGGAGGGAGTGGTATGGCCACCGGGGAGCTGTTTTTT
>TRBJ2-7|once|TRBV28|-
CASGWGGVTYEQYF
TGTGCCAGCGGATGGGGCGGGGTCACCTACGAGCAGTACTTC
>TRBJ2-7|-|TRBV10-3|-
CAISLGSSEQYF
TGTGCCATCAGCCTTGGTTCCTCCGAGCAGTACTTC
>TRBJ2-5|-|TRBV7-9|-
CASSLTLTGASETQYF
TGTGCCAGCAGCTTAACGCTTACGGGAGCCTCAGAGACCCAGTACTTC
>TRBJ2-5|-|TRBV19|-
CASSIGGAGETQYF
TGTGCCAGTAGTATAGGTGGGGCTGGAGAGACCCAGTACTTC
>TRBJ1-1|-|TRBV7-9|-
CASSPGGTEAFF
TGTGCCAGCAGCCCGGGGGGCACTGAAGCTTTCTTT
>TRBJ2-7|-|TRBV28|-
CASSFSGPTLSSYEQYF
TGTGCCAGCAGTTTTTCCGGACCCACCCTGAGCTCCTACGAGCAGTACTTC
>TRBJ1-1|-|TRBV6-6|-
CASSIPQGSAFF
TGTGCCAGCAGCATCCCGCAGGGCTCGGCTTTCTTT
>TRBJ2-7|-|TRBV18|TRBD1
CASSPPRGQGEGEQYF
TGTGCCAGCTCACCACCGAGGGGACAGGGGGAAGGAGAGCAGTACTTC
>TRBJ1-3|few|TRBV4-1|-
CASSQTTAVSGNTIYF
TGCGCCAGCAGCCAAACCACAGCTGTCTCTGGAAACACCATATATTTT
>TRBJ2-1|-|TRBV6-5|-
CASSPGSYNEQFF
TGTGCCAGCAGTCCAGGATCGTACAATGAGCAGTTCTTC
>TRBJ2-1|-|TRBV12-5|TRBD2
CASGLVGLGTSRNEQFF
TGTGCTAGTGGTTTGGTAGGTTTGGGGACTAGCCGAAATGAGCAGTTCTTC
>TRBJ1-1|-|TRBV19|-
CASSGQTLNTEAFF
TGTGCCAGTAGCGGACAGACTTTGAACACTGAAGCTTTCTTT
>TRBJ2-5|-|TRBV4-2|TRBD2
CASSSVAGLHGETQYF
TGTGCCAGCAGTTCCGTAGCGGGACTACACGGGGAGACCCAGTACTTC
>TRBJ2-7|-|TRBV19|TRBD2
CASSLAGGNEQYF
TGTGCCAGTTCACTAGCGGGAGGGAACGAGCAGTACTTC
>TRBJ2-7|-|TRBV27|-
CASSLRGSYEQYF
TGTGCCAGCAGTTTGAGGGGCTCCTACGAGCAGTACTTC
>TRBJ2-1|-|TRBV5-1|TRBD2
CASSWGTSGSNEQFF
TGCGCCAGCAGCTGGGGGACTAGCGGGAGCAATGAGCAGTTCTTC
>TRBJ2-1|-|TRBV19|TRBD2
CASTPGGGYNEQFF
TGTGCCAGTACCCCCGGCGGGGGATACAATGAGCAGTTCTTC
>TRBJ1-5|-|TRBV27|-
CASSLRGAVLNQPQHF
TGTGCCAGCAGTCTGAGAGGGGCGGTTTTAAATCAGCCCCAGCATTTT
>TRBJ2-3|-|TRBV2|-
CASSDEGPDTQYF
TGTGCCAGCAGTGACGAGGGCCCGGATACGCAGTATTTT
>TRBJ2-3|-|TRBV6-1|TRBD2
CASSAGLAGGTDTQYF
TGTGCCAGCAGTGCCGGCCTAGCGGGCGGCACAGATACGCAGTATTTT
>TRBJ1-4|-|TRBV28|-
CASSATGRGIEKLFF
TGTGCCAGCAGCGCAACAGGGAGGGGTATTGAAAAACTGTTTTTT
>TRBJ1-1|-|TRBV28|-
CASNLGAGTEAFF
TGTGCCAGCAACTTGGGGGCCGGCACTGAAGCTTTCTTT
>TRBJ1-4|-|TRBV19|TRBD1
CASSIRTGSEKLFF
TGTGCCAGTAGTATTCGGACAGGGAGTGAAAAACTGTTTTTT
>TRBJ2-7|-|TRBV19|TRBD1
CASSRQGGDEQYF
TGTGCCAGTAGCAGACAGGGCGGTGACGAGCAGTACTTC